This entry lists 14 T cell receptor beta chains sequenced from one sample in a study of T cell responses to AZD1222 COVID-19 vaccine. Produced via immunoSEQ multiplex PCR; TCRdb's table is partial and in-frame only. The data hold approximately 89,000 clones, with around nine tenths observed a single time. The source material was peripheral blood, sampled on day 0 of AZD1222 vaccination. The receptor set was obtained from an adult in good health.

The chain carries TRBV3-1 (or the pseudogene TRBV3-2) and TRBJ2-7; a possible D gene is TRBD1 (6 bases). Germline CDR1 is LGHDT and CDR2 is YNNKEL (reference sequence). The length of the CDR3 is 16 residues. Trimming took off 3 bases at V and 3 bases at J, with 18 bases between the two ends. CDR3 in DNA: TGTGCCAGCAGCCAGGCTGAGAACAGGGCCTTCTACGAGCAGTACTTC. Protein: CASSQAENRAFYEQYF.

This rearrangement joins TRBV4-1 to TRBJ1-1; possible D gene TRBD1, 5 bases. Germline loops: CDR1 MGHRA, CDR2 YSYEKL. This CDR3 comprises 15 residues. Trimming pared 0 bases from V and 4 bases from J, leaving 12 bases between. The CDR3 nucleotides are TGCGCCAGCAGCCAAGAAGGTGGGGCGGGCACTGAAGCTTTCTTT. Translating gives CASSQEGGAGTEAFF.

V usage is TRBV10-2 and J usage is TRBJ1-5; D is perhaps TRBD1 (5 bases). V lost 0 bases to trimming and J lost 7 bases, with 16 bases between them. Germline V gene data show CDR1 as WSHSY and CDR2 as SAAADI. The CDR3 has 16 residues. CDR3 in amino acids: CASSESRTSGKQPQHF. The CDR3 nucleotides are TGCGCCAGCAGTGAGTCAAGGACAAGTGGGAAACAGCCCCAGCATTTT.

V and J are TRBV11-2 and TRBJ1-5, with D tentatively TRBD1 (5 bases). This CDR3 comprises 17 residues. Trimming stripped 4 bases from V and 2 bases from J, with 18 bases between. CDR1 and CDR2 (germline): SGHAT, FQNNGV. Here the CDR3 reads CASSSLNSGIGNQPQHF. In DNA, the CDR3 is TGTGCCAGCAGCTCCCTAAACTCAGGGATCGGCAATCAGCCCCAGCATTTT.

About this clone itself: One junction end does not reproduce the germline sequence, and a read error may be involved. At the DNA level, this CDR3 is encoded by other sequences in the same sample as well. CDR3 DNA sequence: TGTGCCAGCAGTGAACAATCTGAAAAATTGTTTTTT. Translation gives CASSEQSEKLFF. The rearrangement joins TRBV2 to TRBJ1-4; D is undetermined. Germline V gene sequence: CDR1 SNHLY, CDR2 FYNNEI. This CDR3 spans 12 amino acids. The full variable domain, completed using reference TRBV2 and TRBJ1-4, is EPEVTQTPSHQVTQMGQEVILRCVPISNHLYFYWYRQILGQKVEFLVSFYNNEISEKSEIFDDQFSVERPDGSNFTLKIRSTKLEDSAMYFCASSEQSEKLFFGSGTQLSVL.

This clone was observed once. The genes are TRBV18 and TRBJ1-5; weak D call: TRBD1 (6 bases). Trimming left V 2 bases short and J 4 bases short, with 12 bases between. This CDR3 has 15 amino acids. Germline CDR1 is KGHSH and CDR2 is LQKENI. Here the CDR3 DNA reads TGTGCCAGCTCACCAGGGGACATACGGAATCAGCCCCAGCATTTT. Translating gives CASSPGDIRNQPQHF.

The V gene is TRBV10-2, the J gene TRBJ1-6, with 8 bases that match TRBD1. Per germline, CDR1 WSHSY and CDR2 SAAADI. After removal of 4 bases from V and 7 bases from J, the junction contained 6 bases not matched to a gene. There are 15 residues in the CDR3. This CDR3 is CASSGGQVRNSPLHF. The CDR3 DNA reads as TGCGCCAGCAGTGGGGGACAGGTACGGAATTCACCCCTCCACTTT.

V gene TRBV24-1 combines with J gene TRBJ1-5; D gene uncertain. V gave up 3 bases and J gave up 5 bases, with 7 bases separating them. CDR3 size: 13 residues. CDR1 and CDR2 (germline): KGHDR, SFDVKD. The CDR3 protein is CATSDRNHQPQHF. The CDR3 DNA is TGTGCCACCAGTGATAGGAACCATCAGCCCCAGCATTTT.

CDR3 DNA sequence: TGTGCCTGGAGTCTAGGTATAACCTACGAGCAGTACTTC. Translated, it gives CAWSLGITYEQYF. The V gene is TRBV30, the J gene TRBJ2-7; no firm D call. The CDR3 runs 13 residues. Germline assignment: CDR1 GTSNPN and CDR2 SVGIG (reference sequence). With 2 bases removed from V and 2 bases from J, the gap between germline ends came to 10 bases.

This clone was seen a handful of times. This chain joins TRBV30 and TRBJ1-3; weak D call: TRBD1 (5 bases). This CDR3 spans 16 amino acids. V dropped 1 base and J dropped 0 bases, with 13 bases sitting between them. Germline V gene data show CDR1 as GTSNPN and CDR2 as SVGIG (reference sequence). CDR3: CAWSAGLIFSGNTIYF. As DNA, the CDR3 is TGTGCCTGGAGTGCGGGACTGATTTTCTCTGGAAACACCATATATTTT.

V gene TRBV5-1 combines with J gene TRBJ2-2, with D hard to call. The CDR3 extends over 14 amino acids. V lost 7 bases, J lost 0 bases, and 10 bases lay in between. In germline, CDR1 is SGHRS, CDR2 YFSETQ. CDR3 protein: CASVQAANTGELFF. In DNA form, the CDR3 reads TGCGCCAGCGTTCAGGCCGCGAACACCGGGGAGCTGTTTTTT. Full variable domain (outside the CDR3, taken from reference TRBV5-1 and TRBJ2-2): KAGVTQTPRYLIKTRGQQVTLSCSPISGHRSVSWYQQTPGQGLQFLFEYFSETQRNKGNFPGRFSGRQFSNSRSEMNVSTLELGDSALYLCASVQAANTGELFFGEGSRLTVL.

With regard to this clone: In the same sample, other DNA sequences code for this CDR3. This chain links TRBV19 with TRBJ1-2; TRBD1 aligns across 10 bases. Germline CDR1 is LNHDA and CDR2 is SQIVND (reference sequence). The CDR3 has 12 amino acids. After removal of 6 bases from V and 8 bases from J, the junction contained 3 bases not matched to a gene. The CDR3 here is CASSPTGGGYTF. The DNA for the CDR3 is TGTGCCAGTAGCCCGACAGGGGGCGGCTACACCTTC.

In its sample, this clone was seen once. The chain has TRBV6-6 and TRBJ2-7; TRBD1 is a possible D gene (6 bases). Trimming left V 6 bases short and J 6 bases short, with 24 bases between. The CDR3 is 16 amino acids. From germline, CDR1 is MNHNY and CDR2 SVGAGI (reference sequence). The CDR3 sequence: CASSPVGYREIVEQYF. The CDR3 bases are TGTGCCAGCAGCCCGGTAGGTTACAGGGAAATCGTCGAGCAGTACTTC.

The genes are TRBV5-1 and TRBJ2-3; D may be TRBD2 (6 bases). The CDR3 is 15 amino acids. The V gene's germline CDR1 is SGHRS and CDR2 YFSETQ. V was shortened by 2 bases and J by 0 bases, with 10 bases between the two germline ends. CDR3 in amino acids: CASSLGAGSTDTQYF. CDR3 in DNA: TGCGCCAGCAGCTTAGGCGCGGGGAGCACAGATACGCAGTATTTT.